Following are 14 T cell receptor beta chains from one sample sequenced in a study of cytomegalovirus exposure and HLA in healthy donors. Primers: 60 Vbeta forward and 13 Jbeta reverse. Repertoires were generated with immunoSEQ multiplex PCR, while TCRdb's copy carries only in-frame clones and drops some. The sample's table shows some 200,000 clones. Material for sequencing was PBMCs. These TCRs come from a young man in good health and CMV-seronegative.

V is TRBV5-1 and J is TRBJ1-2, with D unclear. Germline values: CDR1 SGHRS, CDR2 YFSETQ. This CDR3 comprises 13 residues. V dropped 2 bases and J dropped 9 bases, with 14 bases sitting between them. The CDR3 bases are TGCGCCAGCAGCTTCGGCCGGACGGGGAGCTACACCTTC. Translating gives CASSFGRTGSYTF. The whole variable domain, remainder taken from reference TRBV5-1 and TRBJ1-2, is KAGVTQTPRYLIKTRGQQVTLSCSPISGHRSVSWYQQTPGQGLQFLFEYFSETQRNKGNFPGRFSGRQFSNSRSEMNVSTLELGDSALYLCASSFGRTGSYTFGSGTRLTVV.

V is TRBV19 and J is TRBJ1-2; TRBD1 aligns across 7 bases. V trimming: 1 base; J trimming: 0 bases; junction bases outside the gene matches: 2. Germline V gives CDR1 LNHDA, CDR2 SQIVND (reference sequence). This CDR3 has 15 residues. CDR3 sequence: CASSIGDRPNYGYTF. For the CDR3, the DNA is TGTGCCAGTAGTATAGGGGACAGACCTAACTATGGCTACACCTTC.

The genes are TRBV11-2 and TRBJ2-5, with 7 bases fitting TRBD1. This CDR3 has 16 residues. The trim removed 5 bases at V and 5 bases at J, leaving 14 bases unmatched. CDR1 and CDR2 from the germline V gene are SGHAT and FQNNGV. This chain's CDR3 is CASSPQTGREVETQYF. The CDR3 region has the DNA TGTGCCAGCAGCCCTCAGACAGGGAGAGAGGTTGAGACCCAGTACTTC.

The genes are TRBV21-1 and TRBJ1-1; TRBD1 is the table's D call and was not checked against the DNA. TRBV21-1 is tagged as a pseudogene. The CDR3 contains 18 residues. The CDR3 loop reads CASSKDLQGAGVNTEAFF. The CDR3 DNA reads TGTGCCAGCAGCAAAGATCTCCAGGGGGCGGGAGTGAACACTGAAGCTTTCTTT.

This chain links TRBV2 with TRBJ2-3; D is undetermined. V dropped 0 bases and J dropped 7 bases, with 14 bases sitting between them. Germline loops: CDR1 SNHLY, CDR2 FYNNEI. CDR3 length equals 15 residues. The CDR3 nucleotides are TGTGCCAGCAGTGAAGCGCTGGAGCAGCCGAATACGCAGTATTTT. The encoded protein is CASSEALEQPNTQYF.

CDR3 DNA sequence: TGTGCACGAACCCAGGGAACTAATGAAAAACTGTTTTTT. Translating gives CARTQGTNEKLFF. This chain connects TRBV30 to TRBJ1-4, with D perhaps TRBD1 (5 bases). Germline CDR1 and CDR2: GTSNPN and SVGIG (reference sequence). The CDR3 extends over 13 amino acids.

V gene TRBV27 combines with J gene TRBJ1-4, with 9 bases lining up with TRBD1. CDR3 length equals 16 residues. The germline V gene encodes CDR1 MNHEY and CDR2 SMNVEV (reference sequence). V lost 0 bases and J lost 5; bases outside the gene matches: 4. The CDR3: CASSLSVGTGNEKLFF. For the CDR3, the DNA is TGTGCCAGCAGTTTATCCGTCGGGACAGGGAATGAAAAACTGTTTTTT.

The rearrangement joins TRBV5-1 to TRBJ1-1; TRBD1 aligns across 7 bases. CDR1 and CDR2 (germline): SGHRS, YFSETQ. There are 16 residues in the CDR3. Trimming removed 0 bases from V and 4 bases from J; junction bases left unmatched: 9. CDR3 nucleotide sequence: TGCGCCAGCAGCTTGGTAACAGGGGTTGGGGTCACTGAAGCTTTCTTT. It is translated as CASSLVTGVGVTEAFF.

The chain is built from TRBV7-9 and TRBJ2-5, with a possible D match to TRBD1 (6 bases). Gene TRBJ2-7 matches the end of the DNA better, so the J call may be wrong. The germline gives CDR1 SEHNR, CDR2 FQNEAQ (reference sequence). The CDR3 contains 14 residues. CDR3 in DNA: TGTGCCAGCGCCGGGACAATACCTTCCTACGAGCAGTACTTC. Protein: CASAGTIPSYEQYF.

V and J are TRBV30 and TRBJ1-5; no clear D. CDR3 size: 13 residues. CDR1 is GTSNPN and CDR2 is SVGIG in the germline V gene (reference sequence). V was clipped by 0 bases and J by 2 bases, with 5 bases between them. DNA for the CDR3: TGTGCCTGGAGTGTTTCTGGCAATCAGCCCCAGCATTTT. The encoded protein is CAWSVSGNQPQHF.

The V and J genes are TRBV7-6 and TRBJ2-2; possibly TRBD2 for D (5 bases). Between the trimmed V and J ends, which lost 5 bases and 4 bases, there was a span of 14 bases. Germline values: CDR1 SGHVS, CDR2 FNYEAQ. This CDR3 contains 15 residues. The CDR3 DNA sequence: TGTGCCAGCAGCCCCCGCGGGCGAGGCACCGGGGAGCTGTTTTTT. Encoded protein: CASSPRGRGTGELFF.

The chain carries TRBV5-6 and TRBJ2-4; D is perhaps TRBD1 (6 bases). The CDR3 runs 14 residues. The germline V gene has CDR1 SGHDT and CDR2 YYEEEE. V lost 4 bases, J lost 6 bases, and 14 bases lay in between. CDR3 region: CASSGQTGINIQYF. The CDR3, as DNA: TGTGCCAGCAGCGGACAGACAGGAATAAACATTCAGTACTTC.

The chain links TRBV25-1 to TRBJ2-7; 8 bases fit TRBD1. V was pared by 7 bases and J by 3 bases, with 8 bases of the junction left unmatched. The CDR3 runs 14 residues. CDR1 and CDR2 (germline): MGHDK, SYGVNS. The CDR3 DNA reads TGTGCCAGCACCCCCCGGGACAGGTTCTACGAGCAGTACTTC. It yields the protein CASTPRDRFYEQYF.

The chain combines TRBV7-8 with TRBJ1-2; 11 nucleotides match TRBD1. Germline CDR1 is SGHVS and CDR2 is FQNEAQ. The CDR3 runs 17 residues. J was trimmed by 3 bases and V by 2 bases; bases with no gene match: 8. The DNA for the CDR3 is TGTGCCAGCAGCTTATGGCTGGACAGGGGGCGTCACTATGGCTACACCTTC. It yields the protein CASSLWLDRGRHYGYTF.